The entry below gives a single T cell receptor (beta chain) sequence along with its context. The data derive from a study of T cell changes during pregnancy in multiple sclerosis. CDR1 is MGHDK, CDR2 SYGVNS, per germline. V dropped 4 bases and J dropped 8 bases, with 11 bases sitting between them. This CDR3 is built from 12 residues. Only in-frame clones appear in the TCRdb table, and some are missing; sequencing was by immunoSEQ multiplex PCR. The sample includes tens of thousands of clones, less than 95% of them seen just once. The sequencing used peripheral blood, collected in the second trimester of pregnancy. V usage is TRBV25-1 and J usage is TRBJ1-2; possible D gene TRBD1, 6 bases. The source is a female donor in good health, enrolled as a control in a pregnancy study. The CDR3 DNA reads as TGTGCCAGCAGTGCGTACAGGGAGGGCTACACCTTC. Amino acids: CASSAYREGYTF.